The present entry profiles one T cell receptor (beta chain) with its context. The target antigen is unknown. V gave up 5 bases and J gave up 4 bases, with 17 bases separating them. CDR1 and CDR2 (germline): MDHEN, SYDVKM. CDR3 length equals 15 residues. The record originates from a study of beta chain features in type 1 diabetes. Points from the study as a whole: TCRB CDR3s from Type 1 diabetes patients were moderately but significantly shorter in all four CD4+ subsets.

The isolated RNA, all of it, was reverse transcribed, so expressed TCRB transcripts were what got sequenced. Clones were read by immunoSEQ multiplex PCR, and TCRdb kept only the in-frame ones, dropping some. The sample lists more than 100,000 clones; over 25% were seen once. Sequencing used central memory CD4+ T cells from blood. The chain joins TRBV28 to TRBJ1-1; D is possibly TRBD1 (5 bases). The source of this sequence is a woman between 18 and 29 years old with type 1 diabetes. The CDR3 sequence is CASSHATRGSTEAFF. CDR3 nucleotides: TGTGCCAGCAGTCACGCCACTCGGGGGAGCACTGAAGCTTTCTTT.